Presented here are 32 T cell receptor beta chains from one specimen sequenced in a study of OX40 agonist ivuxolimab in advanced cancers. TCRdb's copy holds only in-frame clones and misses some; the assay was immunoSEQ multiplex PCR. Of about 38,000 clones in the sample, 80% are singletons; the top ten hold 7.5% to 10%. Sequencing was performed on CD4+ or CD8+ T cells sorted from blood, taken in a trial of the OX40 agonist ivuxolimab. Receptor source: an adult with an advanced solid tumor such as melanoma, head and neck, liver or kidney cancer.

This chain joins TRBV6-1 and TRBJ1-5; no reliable D call. The CDR3 is 13 amino acids. The V end was cut by 5 bases, the J end by 7 bases, with 12 bases between. Germline V lookup: CDR1 MNHNS, CDR2 SASEGT. The CDR3: CASSIGIEQPQHF. The CDR3 DNA follows: TGTGCCAGCAGTATTGGGATTGAGCAGCCCCAGCATTTT.

As DNA, the CDR3 is TGTGCCAGCAGTCCCTCCGCGGGGGGGCGGTTTGGGGAGCTGTTTTTT. This codes for CASSPSAGGRFGELFF. The J gene is TRBJ2-2, the V gene TRBV2; 9 bases are a match to TRBD2. J lost 8 bases, V lost 5 bases, and 12 bases had no gene match. The germline gives CDR1 SNHLY, CDR2 FYNNEI. The CDR3 sequence is 16 residues long.

By its share, this clone is medium-sized. Other DNA sequences of this sample code for an identical CDR3. This chain links TRBV30 with TRBJ2-5; a possible D gene is TRBD2 (6 bases). There are 14 residues in the CDR3. Germline values: CDR1 GTSNPN, CDR2 SVGIG (reference sequence). V lost 1 base, J lost 1 base, and 10 bases lay in between. This CDR3 is CAWSGGGTQETQYF. CDR3 in DNA: TGTGCCTGGAGTGGGGGCGGGACCCAAGAGACCCAGTACTTC.

This clone occurred once. V is TRBV28 and J is TRBJ2-5; D possibly uses TRBD1 or TRBD2 (5 bases each). From germline, CDR1 is MDHEN and CDR2 SYDVKM. This CDR3 contains 16 residues. Trimming stripped 8 bases from V and 6 bases from J, with 25 bases between. The CDR3 loop is CASGSAGTMGVQTQYF. CDR3 DNA sequence: TGTGCCAGCGGCTCTGCGGGCACAATGGGGGTTCAGACCCAGTACTTC. The whole variable domain, filled in from reference TRBV28 and TRBJ2-5, reads DVKVTQSSRYLVKRTGEKVFLECVQDMDHENMFWYRQDPGLGLRLIYFSYDVKMKEKGDIPEGYSVSREKKERFSLILESASTNQTSMYLCASGSAGTMGVQTQYFGPGTRLLVL.

The chain couples TRBV7-9 to TRBJ2-1, with a weak D call TRBD1 (5 bases). The V gene lost 1 base and the J gene lost 15 bases, with 10 bases spanning the gap. CDR3 length: 11 residues. Germline loops: CDR1 SEHNR, CDR2 FQNEAQ (reference sequence). CDR3 sequence (DNA): TGTGCCAGCAGCTTAGGGCAGGGAACGTTCTTC. Translated, it gives CASSLGQGTFF.

The chain uses TRBV9 and TRBJ2-5; no reliable D call. The tail of the sequence fits TRBJ2-7 better, so the J call may be wrong. This CDR3 has 13 amino acids. The germline gives CDR1 SGDLS, CDR2 YYNGEE. The CDR3 bases are TGTGCCTCCTCCGGGCAGGCGGCTTACGAGCAGTACTTC. It codes for CASSGQAAYEQYF.

The chain recombines TRBV7-3 with TRBJ1-2, with 7 bases identical to TRBD1. The CDR3 has 15 amino acids. V shed 1 base and J 4 bases; nucleotides not matched to a gene: 6. Germline V lookup: CDR1 SGHTA, CDR2 FQGTGA. The CDR3: CASSLKGAHPYGYTF. CDR3 DNA sequence: TGTGCCAGCAGCTTAAAGGGGGCGCATCCCTATGGCTACACCTTC. Full variable domain (remainder filled in from reference TRBV7-3 and TRBJ1-2): GAGVSQTPSNKVTEKGKYVELRCDPISGHTALYWYRQSLGQGPEFLIYFQGTGAADDSGLPNDRFFAVRPEGSVSTLKIQRTERGDSAVYLCASSLKGAHPYGYTFGSGTRLTVV.

V gene TRBV19 combines with J gene TRBJ2-1; D gene uncertain. V dropped 4 bases and J dropped 5 bases, with 9 bases sitting between them. The germline V gene has CDR1 LNHDA and CDR2 SQIVND (reference sequence). The CDR3 runs to 13 residues. CDR3 protein: CASSTDRHNEQFF. CDR3 coding DNA: TGTGCCAGTAGTACAGACCGACACAATGAGCAGTTCTTC.

The chain uses TRBV29-1 and TRBJ2-2; the D gene is possibly TRBD2 (6 bases). Trimming took 6 bases from V and 3 from J, leaving 14 bases between them. This CDR3 spans 14 amino acids. Germline V gene sequence: CDR1 SQVTM, CDR2 ANQGSEA. CDR3 protein: CSVAAGSDTGELFF. The CDR3, as DNA: TGCAGCGTAGCGGCGGGATCGGACACCGGGGAGCTGTTTTTT.

The CDR3 bases are TGTGCCAGCAGCCGAACCCTCGCGGGAATGAACACTGAAGCTTTCTTT. Protein product: CASSRTLAGMNTEAFF. The V gene is TRBV7-9, the J gene TRBJ1-1; D unclear. Germline loops: CDR1 SEHNR, CDR2 FQNEAQ (reference sequence). There are 16 residues in the CDR3. Trimming took 5 bases from V and 0 from J, leaving 16 bases between them.

This sequence joins TRBV6-6 and TRBJ1-1; 9 bases align to TRBD1. V gave up 6 bases and J gave up 1 base; unmatched junction bases: 3. Germline V gives CDR1 MNHNY, CDR2 SVGAGI (reference sequence). This CDR3 is 14 amino acids long. CDR3 sequence (DNA): TGTGCCAGCAGAAAGGACAGGGGGAACACTGAAGCTTTCTTT. This translates into CASRKDRGNTEAFF.

The chain joins TRBV7-9 to TRBJ1-2, with no clear D. Looked up from germline, CDR1 is SEHNR and CDR2 is FQNEAQ (reference sequence). V lost 5 bases to trimming and J lost 4 bases, with 20 bases between them. The CDR3 spans 16 residues. The CDR3 sequence is CASSQEGGINGYGYTF. In nucleotides, the CDR3 is TGTGCCAGCAGCCAAGAAGGTGGGATTAACGGCTATGGCTACACCTTC.

The chain uses TRBV9 and TRBJ2-6; D is tentatively TRBD1 or TRBD2 (7 bases each). The V end lost 4 bases, the J end lost 2 bases, and 22 bases lay between the germline ends. This CDR3 spans 19 amino acids. CDR1 SGDLS and CDR2 YYNGEE come from the germline V gene. In nucleotides, the CDR3 is TGTGCCAGCAGCACCCAGGGGGGGGGTTGGACAGCTGGGGCCAACGTCCTGACTTTC. Encoded protein: CASSTQGGGWTAGANVLTF.

In its sample, this clone was seen a few times. The rearrangement joins TRBV5-6 to TRBJ2-7; TRBD1 is a possible D gene (6 bases). The CDR3 length is 16 residues. V lost 3 bases, J lost 4 bases, and 20 bases lay in between. Germline loops: CDR1 SGHDT, CDR2 YYEEEE. The CDR3 loop reads CASSSPLGTTPYEQYF. The CDR3 bases are TGTGCCAGCAGCTCCCCTTTAGGGACAACACCATACGAGCAGTACTTC. The whole variable domain, filled in from reference TRBV5-6 and TRBJ2-7, reads DAGVTQSPTHLIKTRGQQVTLRCSPKSGHDTVSWYQQALGQGPQFIFQYYEEEERQRGNFPDRFSGHQFPNYSSELNVNALLLGDSALYLCASSSPLGTTPYEQYFGPGTRLTVT.

This clone was detected a few times. J is TRBJ2-1 and V is TRBV15, with D perhaps TRBD1 (6 bases). Germline assignment: CDR1 LNHNV and CDR2 YYDKDF (reference sequence). V lost 7 bases and J 7 bases, leaving 8 bases between the germline ends. The CDR3 is 11 amino acids. The CDR3 DNA is TGTGCCACCACACAGGGAAATGAGCAGTTCTTC. Its protein product is CATTQGNEQFF.

The genes are TRBV9 and TRBJ2-2, with a weak D call TRBD1 (5 bases). Trimming left V 6 bases short and J 5 bases short, with 14 bases between. Germline V lookup: CDR1 SGDLS, CDR2 YYNGEE. CDR3 length equals 14 residues. CDR3 region: CASNRQGGTGELFF. The CDR3 bases are TGTGCCAGCAACAGGCAGGGTGGGACCGGGGAGCTGTTTTTT. Combining the CDR3 with reference TRBV9 and TRBJ2-2 gives the whole variable domain DSGVTQTPKHLITATGQRVTLRCSPRSGDLSVYWYQQSLDQGLQFLIQYYNGEERAKGNILERFSAQQFPDLHSELNLSSLELGDSALYFCASNRQGGTGELFFGEGSRLTVL.

The chain links TRBV25-1 to TRBJ1-5, with D unclear. The germline CDR1 and CDR2 sequences are MGHDK and SYGVNS. V was clipped by 0 bases and J by 6 bases, with 3 bases between them. CDR3 size: 12 residues. The DNA of the CDR3 is TGTGCCAGCAGTGAATACGGTCAGCCCCAGCATTTT. This encodes CASSEYGQPQHF.

The chain is built from TRBV30 and TRBJ1-1; D remains unclear. Per the germline V gene, CDR1 is GTSNPN and CDR2 is SVGIG (reference sequence). The CDR3 has 13 residues. Trimming took 1 base from V and 2 from J, leaving 8 bases between them. The CDR3 nucleotides read TGTGCCTGGAGTGGGGAGTCCAACACTGAAGCTTTCTTT. This translates into CAWSGESNTEAFF.

This clone was seen once. The chain carries TRBV6-1 and TRBJ1-1; the D gene is possibly TRBD1 (6 bases). The CDR3 is made up of 14 amino acids. Trimming left V 7 bases short and J 6 bases short, with 18 bases between. Germline loops: CDR1 MNHNS, CDR2 SASEGT. CDR3 nucleotide sequence: TGTGCCAGCACCCAACAGGGAAAGATCGCTGAAGCTTTCTTT. As protein: CASTQQGKIAEAFF.

The J gene is TRBJ2-7, the V gene TRBV4-1; 7 bases fit TRBD1. This CDR3 contains 15 residues. V was clipped by 0 bases and J by 4 bases; unmatched bases: 6. Looked up from germline, CDR1 is MGHRA and CDR2 is YSYEKL. CDR3 sequence (DNA): TGCGCCAGCAGCCAAGAGATAGGGGGCGGGTACGAGCAGTACTTC. Translation gives CASSQEIGGGYEQYF.

This clone occurred once. This chain uses TRBV7-3 with TRBJ1-1, with TRBD1 as a possible D gene (5 bases). CDR1 and CDR2 (germline): SGHTA, FQGTGA. This CDR3 comprises 13 residues. V lost 5 bases, J lost 7 bases, and 14 bases lay in between. The CDR3: CASSPLRGGEAFF. As DNA, the CDR3 is TGTGCCAGCAGCCCACTCCGGGGGGGTGAAGCTTTCTTT.

The chain has TRBV5-8 and TRBJ1-6, with no clear D. V was clipped by 2 bases and J by 6 bases, with 6 bases between them. This CDR3 region has 13 residues. Germline CDR1 SGHTS, CDR2 YDEGEE. Written as DNA, the CDR3 is TGTGCCAGCAGCTTAACGGCTAATTCACCCCTCCACTTT. Translated: CASSLTANSPLHF. The whole variable domain, remainder taken from reference TRBV5-8 and TRBJ1-6, is EAGVTQSPTHLIKTRGQQATLRCSPISGHTSVYWYQQALGLGLQFLLWYDEGEERNRGNFPPRFSGRQFPNYSSELNVNALELEDSALYLCASSLTANSPLHFGNGTRLTVT.

This chain connects TRBV2 to TRBJ1-1; a weak D match, TRBD1 (6 bases). V dropped 2 bases and J dropped 4 bases, with 14 bases sitting between them. The CDR3 covers 15 residues. CDR1 is SNHLY, CDR2 FYNNEI, per germline. The CDR3 loop reads CASSENPVGATEAFF. The CDR3 coding sequence is TGTGCCAGCAGTGAAAACCCGGTGGGGGCCACTGAAGCTTTCTTT.

The gene calls are TRBV18 and TRBJ1-2, with 9 bases that match TRBD1. In germline, CDR1 is KGHSH, CDR2 LQKENI. V was clipped by 5 bases and J by 8 bases; unmatched bases: 9. The CDR3 runs to 14 residues. The chain's CDR3 is CASSMDRGSMGYTF. The CDR3, as DNA: TGTGCCAGCTCAATGGACAGGGGAAGTATGGGCTACACCTTC.

The chain couples TRBV19 to TRBJ1-2, with D possibly matching TRBD1 (6 bases). The CDR3 covers 13 residues. The germline CDR1 and CDR2 sequences are LNHDA and SQIVND (reference sequence). V was trimmed by 7 bases and J by 7 bases, leaving 16 bases between them. The CDR3 DNA reads as TGTGCCAGTACTACTAGGGCAGGGGCTGGCTACACCTTC. Translation gives CASTTRAGAGYTF.

The chain is built from TRBV4-1 and TRBJ2-3; 9 bases match TRBD2. This CDR3 region has 17 residues. Unmatched junction bases numbered 6, after V lost 0 bases and J lost 2 bases. Germline lookup yields CDR1 MGHRA and CDR2 YSYEKL. CDR3 residues: CASSQESRGGPTDTQYF. The CDR3 nucleotides are TGCGCCAGCAGCCAAGAGTCGCGGGGGGGGCCCACAGATACGCAGTATTTT.

V gene TRBV9 combines with J gene TRBJ1-1, with D possibly being TRBD1 (5 bases). The CDR3 consists of 13 residues. Trimming removed 2 bases from V and 2 bases from J, with 7 bases in between. Per the germline V gene, CDR1 is SGDLS and CDR2 is YYNGEE. The CDR3 nucleotides read TGTGCCAGCAGCGTCACAGGAAACACTGAAGCTTTCTTT. Protein: CASSVTGNTEAFF.

In nucleotides, the CDR3 is TGTGCCAGTAGTAAGGAATTTGCAGAGACCCAGTACTTC. The encoded protein is CASSKEFAETQYF. The rearrangement links TRBV19 to TRBJ2-5; D is unclear. V lost 4 bases and J 4 bases, leaving 10 bases between the germline ends. The CDR3 totals 13 residues. Germline CDR1 and CDR2: LNHDA and SQIVND (reference sequence).

The V call is TRBV4-2, the J call TRBJ2-7, with a possible D match to TRBD2 (6 bases). Trimming stripped 0 bases from V and 3 bases from J, with 12 bases between. Germline CDR1 reads LGHNA; CDR2 reads YNFKEQ. The CDR3 is made up of 15 amino acids. The CDR3 region is CASSQDKGTFYEQYF. The CDR3 nucleotides read TGTGCCAGCAGCCAAGACAAAGGGACTTTCTACGAGCAGTACTTC.

A single count supports this clone. The gene calls are TRBV18 and TRBJ2-7, with 9 bases aligning to TRBD1. V lost 2 bases to trimming and J lost 1 base; unmatched junction nucleotides: 3. CDR1 KGHSH and CDR2 LQKENI come from the germline V gene. This CDR3 comprises 15 residues. The CDR3 reads CASSPWGTGSYEQYF. CDR3 DNA sequence: TGTGCCAGCTCACCATGGGGGACAGGGTCCTACGAGCAGTACTTC.

The rearrangement uses TRBV7-9 and TRBJ2-5; 8 nucleotides match TRBD2. This CDR3 is 15 amino acids long. J lost 1 base, V lost 2 bases, and 3 bases had no gene match. The germline V gene has CDR1 SEHNR and CDR2 FQNEAQ (reference sequence). In nucleotides, the CDR3 is TGTGCCAGCAGCTTAACAGCGGGGGCCCAAGAGACCCAGTACTTC. Translation gives CASSLTAGAQETQYF.

V gene TRBV27 combines with J gene TRBJ2-7; the D is unclear. Germline loops: CDR1 MNHEY, CDR2 SMNVEV (reference sequence). This CDR3 region has 16 residues. The germline V and J ends were trimmed by 6 bases and 4 bases, with 22 bases remaining between them. CDR3 region: CASSLAGSLVLYEQYF. In DNA form, the CDR3 reads TGTGCCAGCAGCCTTGCCGGGTCCCTTGTCCTGTACGAGCAGTACTTC.